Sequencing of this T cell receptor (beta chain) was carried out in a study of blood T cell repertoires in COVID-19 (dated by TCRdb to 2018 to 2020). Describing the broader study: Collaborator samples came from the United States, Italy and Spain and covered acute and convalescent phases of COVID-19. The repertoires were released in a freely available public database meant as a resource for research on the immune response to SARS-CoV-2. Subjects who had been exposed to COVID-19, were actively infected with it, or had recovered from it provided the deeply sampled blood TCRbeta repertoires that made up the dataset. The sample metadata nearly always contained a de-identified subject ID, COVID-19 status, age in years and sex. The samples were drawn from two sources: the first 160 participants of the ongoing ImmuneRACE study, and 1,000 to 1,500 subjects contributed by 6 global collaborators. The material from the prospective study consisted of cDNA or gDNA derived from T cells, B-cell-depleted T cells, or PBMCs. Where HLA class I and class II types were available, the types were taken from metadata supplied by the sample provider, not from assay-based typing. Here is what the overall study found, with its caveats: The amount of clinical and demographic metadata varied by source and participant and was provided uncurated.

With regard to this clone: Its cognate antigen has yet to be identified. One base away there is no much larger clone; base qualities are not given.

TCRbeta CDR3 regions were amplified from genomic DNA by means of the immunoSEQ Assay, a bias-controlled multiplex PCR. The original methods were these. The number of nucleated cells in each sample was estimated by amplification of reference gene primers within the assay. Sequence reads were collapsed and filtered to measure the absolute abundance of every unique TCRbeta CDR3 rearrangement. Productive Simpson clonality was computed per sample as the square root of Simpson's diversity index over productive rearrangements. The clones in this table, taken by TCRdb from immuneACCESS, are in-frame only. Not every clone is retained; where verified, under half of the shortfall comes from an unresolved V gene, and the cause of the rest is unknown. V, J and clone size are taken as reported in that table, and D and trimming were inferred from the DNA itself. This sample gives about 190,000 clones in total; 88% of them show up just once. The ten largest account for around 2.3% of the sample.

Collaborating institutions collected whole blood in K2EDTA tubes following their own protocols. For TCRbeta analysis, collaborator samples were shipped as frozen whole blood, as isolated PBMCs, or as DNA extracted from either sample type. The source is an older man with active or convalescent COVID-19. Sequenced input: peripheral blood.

At the DNA level, the sequence is TGTGCCACCAGTGATTTGGGCAGGGGGCATGACAATGAGCAGTTCTTC. This sequence encodes CATSDLGRGHDNEQFF. The rearranged chain carries TRBV24-1 and TRBJ2-1, and TRBD1 aligns with 8 junction nucleotides. CDR1 is given as KGHDR and CDR2 as SFDVKD, both from the germline V gene. Including the terminal cysteine and phenylalanine, the CDR3 comprises 16 residues. Only the CDR3 region is kept as DNA, spanning 48 bases read in frame from base 1. From V the trimming removes 0 bases and from J it removes 5 bases, while the gene matches leave 5 bases of the junction unaccounted for.